This T cell receptor (beta chain) was obtained from a study of cytomegalovirus exposure and HLA in healthy donors. For the study at large: Falling in the Caucasian-associated ancestry cluster were 80% to 90% of 350 to 400 genotyped donors.

The primer mix had 60 Vbeta and 13 Jbeta primers. Some clones are missing from TCRdb's copy, which holds only in-frame ones; the method was immunoSEQ multiplex PCR. The sample lists roughly 220,000 clones, about 70% occurring once. On this clone itself: The antigen remains unidentified.

General study findings and limits: While the bulk of TCR sequences proved rare, some public TCRs turned up in many donors. In an earlier analysis, about 90% or about 30%: the productive usage of most TCR beta V segments.

V gave up 1 base and J gave up 3 bases, with 5 bases separating them. The germline V gene has CDR1 SGHTA and CDR2 FQGTGA. The CDR3 has 13 amino acids. The clonotype originates from a man aged 35 to 55 in good health and CMV-seropositive. The chain employs TRBV7-3 and TRBJ2-3; D ambiguous. The sequencing input was PBMCs. The CDR3 loop is CASSLSPTDTQYF. The CDR3 bases are TGTGCCAGCAGCTTAAGTCCGACAGATACGCAGTATTTT.